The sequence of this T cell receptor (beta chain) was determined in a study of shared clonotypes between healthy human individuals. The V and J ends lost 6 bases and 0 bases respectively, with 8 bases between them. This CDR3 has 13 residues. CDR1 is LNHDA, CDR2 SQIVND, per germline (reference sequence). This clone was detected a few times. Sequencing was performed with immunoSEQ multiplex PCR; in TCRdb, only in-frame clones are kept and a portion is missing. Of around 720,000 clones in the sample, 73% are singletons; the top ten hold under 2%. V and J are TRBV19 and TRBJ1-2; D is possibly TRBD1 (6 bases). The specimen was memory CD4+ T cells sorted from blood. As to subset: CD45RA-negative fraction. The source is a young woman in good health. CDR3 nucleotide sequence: TGTGCCAGTAGACAGGGATCTAACTATGGCTACACCTTC. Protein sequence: CASRQGSNYGYTF.